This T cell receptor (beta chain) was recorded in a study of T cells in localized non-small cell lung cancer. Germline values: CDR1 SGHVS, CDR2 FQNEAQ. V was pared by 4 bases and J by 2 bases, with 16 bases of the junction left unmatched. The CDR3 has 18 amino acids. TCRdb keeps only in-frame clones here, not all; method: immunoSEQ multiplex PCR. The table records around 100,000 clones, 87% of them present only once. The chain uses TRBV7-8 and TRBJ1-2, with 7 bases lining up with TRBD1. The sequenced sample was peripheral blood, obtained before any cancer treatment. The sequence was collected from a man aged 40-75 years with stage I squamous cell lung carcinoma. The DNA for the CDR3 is TGTGCCAGCAGCTCTACCGGGACAGCGCAACGGCCGAACTATGGCTACACCTTC. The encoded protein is CASSSTGTAQRPNYGYTF.